The clone carrying this TCR beta chain was recorded at least ten times. Antigen specificity is unknown. The V end was cut by 5 bases, the J end by 9 bases, with 11 bases between. Germline V CDR1 and CDR2: SGHTA, FQGNSA. The CDR3 covers 11 residues. This sample was included in a study of Graves' ophthalmopathy and Graves' hyperthyroidism. Transcripts of RNA were the source for amplifying TCR beta CDR3 regions. RT-PCR with HTBI primers came first, then second-round multiplex PCR. TCRdb reprocessed the multiplex PCR reads via MiXCR and lists one record per CDR3 protein. The table lists hundreds of thousands of distinct CDR3 sequences, about a fifth of them singletons. The study, taken as a whole, reports: Detection in blood was also observed for most expanded thyroid clonotypes above 0.001 frequency.

Clinical symptoms and serum thyroxine were used for diagnosis; TRAb, thyroid ultrasound and orbital computed tomography were also relied on. PBMCs were density-gradient isolated from around 10 ml fresh blood. This chain joins TRBV7-2 and TRBJ2-7; D uncertain. The sequencing sample was made of peripheral blood. The receptor was isolated from a woman between 18 and 29 years old with stable Graves' hyperthyroidism. Some clones in this sample may be carry-over from other donors' samples. CDR3 nucleotide sequence: TGTGCCAGCAGCACCTCTCTCACGCAGTACTTC. Its translation is CASSTSLTQYF.